One sample yielded the 21 T cell receptor beta chains listed below, sequenced in a study of blood T cell repertoires in COVID-19. This table comes from immunoSEQ multiplex PCR, and its TCRdb copy is limited to in-frame clones, with some not included. The data show about 150,000 clones, with 86% seen just once and around 4.5% held by the top ten. The sample comprised PBMCs or T cells enriched from blood (not recorded which). The receptors here all came from a man between 50 and 59 years old who had recovered from COVID-19.

The J gene is TRBJ1-6, the V gene TRBV28; possibly TRBD1 for D (5 bases). From germline, CDR1 is MDHEN and CDR2 SYDVKM. This CDR3 region has 14 residues. V was clipped by 6 bases and J by 4 bases, with 10 bases between them. The CDR3 region is CASRGDRYNSPLHF. The CDR3 DNA reads as TGTGCCAGCAGAGGAGACAGATATAATTCACCCCTCCACTTT.

Here the CDR3 DNA reads TGTGCCAGCAGTTTCACCGGGACAGGCCTTACTGAAGCTTTCTTT. This codes for CASSFTGTGLTEAFF. V gene TRBV6-5 combines with J gene TRBJ1-1; 8 bases fit TRBD1. CDR3 length equals 15 residues. The V segment lost 4 bases and the J segment 5 bases; nucleotides outside the gene matches: 9. The germline gives CDR1 MNHEY, CDR2 SVGAGI.

The rearrangement uses TRBV7-3 and TRBJ2-1, with TRBD2 matching over 7 bases. The CDR3 totals 15 residues. Germline CDR1 SGHTA, CDR2 FQGTGA. The junction had 10 bases not matched to a gene; V was cut back by 6 bases and J by 5 bases. CDR3 sequence: CASSPKAGNHNEQFF. The CDR3 coding sequence is TGTGCCAGCAGTCCAAAAGCGGGAAACCACAATGAGCAGTTCTTC.

This chain joins TRBV4-3 and TRBJ2-7; possible D gene TRBD1, 7 bases. This CDR3 is 15 amino acids long. Trimming left V 1 base short and J 4 bases short, with 14 bases between. The V gene's germline CDR1 is LGHNA and CDR2 YSLEER. The CDR3 DNA follows: TGCGCCAGCAGCCAAGCGGCAGGGGGAGGTTACGAGCAGTACGTC. Protein sequence: CASSQAAGGGYEQYV.

This clone has just one count. The chain recombines TRBV2 with TRBJ1-1; maybe TRBD1 (5 bases). V was clipped by 5 bases and J by 1 base, with 11 bases between them. This CDR3 has 14 residues. Germline-derived CDR1 and CDR2 are SNHLY and FYNNEI. The CDR3 DNA reads as TGTGCCAGCAGTATTGCCGGGGGGAACACTGAAGCTTTCTTT. Its translation: CASSIAGGNTEAFF.

The genes are TRBV19 and TRBJ1-5; D possibly corresponds to TRBD1 (6 bases). The CDR3 totals 13 residues. CDR1 LNHDA and CDR2 SQIVND come from the germline V gene (reference sequence). DNA of the CDR3: TGTGCTCCCGCTGCAGGGGTCAATCAGCCCCAGCATTTT. This encodes CAPAAGVNQPQHF. The complete variable domain, with remaining parts taken from reference TRBV19 and TRBJ1-5, reads DGGITQSPKYLFRKEGQNVTLSCEQNLNHDAMYWYRQDPGQGLRLIYYSQIVNDFQKGDIAEGYSVSREKKESFPLTVTSAQKNPTAFYLCAPAAGVNQPQHFGDGTRLSIL.

This chain connects TRBV28 to TRBJ2-7; 7 nucleotides line up with TRBD1. CDR1 and CDR2 from the germline V gene are MDHEN and SYDVKM. The CDR3 loop spans 13 amino acids. The trim removed 5 bases at V and 2 bases at J, leaving 3 bases unmatched. The CDR3 is CASSGDSTYEQYF. CDR3 nucleotides: TGTGCCAGCAGTGGGGACAGCACCTACGAGCAGTACTTC.

This clone has just a few counts. The CDR3 is CASSVGQGFPYDNEQFF. As DNA, the CDR3 is TGTGCCAGCAGCGTGGGACAGGGTTTTCCCTATGACAATGAGCAGTTCTTC. The genes are TRBV9 and TRBJ2-1, with 9 bases identical to TRBD1. The CDR3 extends over 17 amino acids. CDR1 SGDLS and CDR2 YYNGEE come from the germline V gene. V trimming: 2 bases; J trimming: 5 bases; junction bases outside the gene matches: 11.

The V and J genes are TRBV11-2 and TRBJ2-2; D might be TRBD1 (5 bases). The germline V gene has CDR1 SGHAT and CDR2 FQNNGV. Trimming shortened V by 5 bases and J by 2 bases, and 9 bases separated the two germline ends. CDR3 length: 14 amino acids. CDR3 in amino acids: CASSRQLNTGELFF. The CDR3 DNA sequence: TGTGCCAGCAGCCGACAGCTAAACACCGGGGAGCTGTTTTTT.

A few counts support this clone. This rearrangement joins TRBV21-1 to TRBJ2-7; the table gives TRBD1 as D, unverified against the DNA. TRBV21-1 represents a pseudogene. The CDR3 sequence is 12 residues long. The CDR3 DNA reads as TGTGCCAGCAGGACAGGGTCATACGAGCAGTACTTC. Protein: CASRTGSYEQYF.

J is TRBJ2-2 and V is TRBV18; D perhaps matches TRBD1 (6 bases). Trimming removed 2 bases at V and 7 bases at J, with 8 bases between. This CDR3 spans 13 amino acids. CDR1 KGHSH and CDR2 LQKENI come from the germline V gene. CDR3 amino acids: CASSPGGGGELFF. CDR3 nucleotides: TGTGCCAGCTCACCAGGGGGCGGCGGGGAGCTGTTTTTT. The variable domain in full, completed from reference TRBV18 and TRBJ2-2, reads NAGVMQNPRHLVRRRGQEARLRCSPMKGHSHVYWYRQLPEEGLKFMVYLQKENIIDESGMPKERFSAEFPKEGPSILRIQQVVRGDSAAYFCASSPGGGGELFFGEGSRLTVL.

This clone was observed once. The J gene is TRBJ1-1, the V gene TRBV12-5; TRBD1 might be the D (6 bases). V shed 7 bases and J shed 0 bases, with 12 bases lying between them. CDR1 LGHNT and CDR2 FRNRAP come from the germline V gene. CDR3 length: 14 residues. The CDR3 spells CASAGGGMNTEAFF. Written as DNA, the CDR3 is TGTGCTAGTGCCGGCGGGGGCATGAACACTGAAGCTTTCTTT.

The chain is built from TRBV6-5 and TRBJ1-2, with D possibly matching TRBD1 (5 bases). V was clipped by 2 bases and J by 4 bases, with 8 bases between them. Germline-derived CDR1 and CDR2 are MNHEY and SVGAGI. The CDR3 is made up of 13 amino acids. CDR3 nucleotides: TGTGCCAGCAGTTACGGCGGGACCTATGGCTACACCTTC. It encodes CASSYGGTYGYTF.

This clone has more than one count but fewer than ten. The chain couples TRBV2 to TRBJ2-7, with a possible D match to TRBD1 (6 bases). This CDR3 is built from 13 residues. With 5 bases removed from V and 5 bases from J, the gap between germline ends came to 13 bases. Germline-derived CDR1 and CDR2 are SNHLY and FYNNEI. DNA of the CDR3: TGTGCCAGCAGTCAACAGGGTAGTCACGAGCAGTACTTC. Its protein product is CASSQQGSHEQYF.

Concerning this clone: The CDR3 end shows no conserved phenylalanine or tryptophan, and so a read error is likely. The DNA is omitted, as the CDR3 cannot be located on it reliably, and the CDR3 follows TCRdb's listing. The chain has TRBV5-4 and TRBJ1-2. Germline V gene sequence: CDR1 SGHNT, CDR2 YYREEE (reference sequence). The CDR3 has 15 residues if both end residues are counted. The CDR3 spells CASSDRSGGPGTRGV.

The chain carries TRBV6-5 and TRBJ2-2, with a tentative D call TRBD1 (6 bases). The V end lost 2 bases, the J end lost 1 base, and 8 bases lay between the germline ends. The CDR3 spans 15 residues. The germline V gene encodes CDR1 MNHEY and CDR2 SVGAGI. CDR3 sequence (DNA): TGTGCCAGCAGTTACCCCAGGGGGAACACCGGGGAGCTGTTTTTT. As protein: CASSYPRGNTGELFF.

The CDR3 spells CASSQQGISTGELFF. The CDR3 DNA reads TGTGCCAGCAGTCAACAGGGGATAAGCACCGGGGAGCTGTTTTTT. V gene TRBV2 combines with J gene TRBJ2-2; TRBD1 aligns across 7 bases. This CDR3 comprises 15 residues. V lost 5 bases and J lost 4; bases outside the gene matches: 7. Germline CDR1 and CDR2: SNHLY and FYNNEI.

V and J are TRBV5-4 and TRBJ2-5; 13 nucleotides align to TRBD2. The CDR3 loop spans 17 amino acids. With 4 bases clipped from V and 4 bases from J, the junction kept 10 bases outside the gene matches. Germline V gene sequence: CDR1 SGHNT, CDR2 YYREEE (reference sequence). CDR3 nucleotide sequence: TGTGCCAGCAGCATAAGACTAGCGGGAGGAGTTTCAGAGACCCAGTACTTC. It encodes CASSIRLAGGVSETQYF.

The V and J genes are TRBV7-2 and TRBJ1-4; D gene unclear. The germline V gene encodes CDR1 SGHTA and CDR2 FQGNSA. This CDR3 spans 16 amino acids. Trimming took 2 bases from V and 5 from J, leaving 15 bases between them. The CDR3 loop reads CASSLNVPLLNEKLFF. CDR3 in DNA: TGTGCCAGCAGCTTAAACGTACCCCTATTAAATGAAAAACTGTTTTTT.

The rearrangement links TRBV4-3 to TRBJ2-5, with 7 bases identical to TRBD2. V shed 0 bases, J shed 3 bases, and the junction held 4 bases outside the gene matches. The CDR3 length is 15 residues. Germline CDR1 and CDR2: LGHNA and YSLEER. CDR3 DNA sequence: TGCGCCAGCAGCCAAGAACCCAGCGGGGAAGAGACCCAGTACTTC. Translating gives CASSQEPSGEETQYF.

This clone has just one count. V gene TRBV19 combines with J gene TRBJ2-3, with TRBD1 as a possible D gene (5 bases). This CDR3 has 14 amino acids. V was trimmed by 6 bases and J by 3 bases, leaving 13 bases between them. Germline CDR1 is LNHDA and CDR2 is SQIVND (reference sequence). Here the CDR3 reads CASRKAGLTDTQYF. The CDR3, as DNA: TGTGCCAGTAGGAAGGCAGGGCTTACAGATACGCAGTATTTT.